This entry is about one T cell receptor beta chain. Its antigen is currently unknown. Everyone who donated was a healthy bone marrow donor. These data are taken from a study of cytomegalovirus exposure and HLA in healthy donors. About the research overall: A prior analysis found about 120 million unique TCR beta sequences from approximately 200 million T cells.

Vbeta (60) and Jbeta (13) primers were used in the PCR. Repertoires were generated with immunoSEQ multiplex PCR, while TCRdb's copy carries only in-frame clones and drops some. Its listing shows about 150,000 clones. The CDR3 spans 13 residues. V was clipped by 5 bases and J by 7 bases, with 14 bases between them. CDR1 is LNHDA, CDR2 SQIVND, per germline (reference sequence). Study conclusions and caveats: A later examination showed that TCR association rates differed by HLA locus, with DRB1 most and HLA-C fewest. Researchers counted about 150 TCR beta chains as cytomegalovirus-associated.

J is TRBJ1-2 and V is TRBV19; no clear D. Sample: PBMCs. This TCR derives from a woman aged 45 to 65 in good health and CMV-seronegative. CDR3 in amino acids: CASSSRGTAGYTF. CDR3 nucleotide sequence: TGTGCCAGTAGTTCTCGGGGAACCGCTGGCTACACCTTC.